The clone carrying this T cell receptor (beta chain) was detected a few times. The antigen remains undetermined. The sample originates from a study of OX40 agonist ivuxolimab in advanced cancers. Study context: Every 2 weeks, ivuxolimab was infused into the patients intravenously at between 0.01 and 10 mg/kg. Hepatocellular carcinoma, melanoma, renal cell or head and neck cancer was diagnosed in the dose-escalation patients.

Findings of the study overall: Blood T cells, both CD4+ and CD8+, expanded clonally by week 6 at 0.1 to 3.0 mg/kg. Among the nonresponders, some also had low normalized T-cell clonal expansion.

CDR3 length: 15 residues. CDR1 GTSNPN and CDR2 SVGIG come from the germline V gene (reference sequence). The V and J ends lost 2 bases and 4 bases respectively, with 17 bases between them. Profiled with immunoSEQ multiplex PCR; TCRdb holds only in-frame clones, not every one. The sample includes roughly 19,000 clones, about 86% of them seen just once. The sequence came from an adult with an advanced solid tumor such as melanoma, head and neck, liver or kidney cancer. Source: CD4+ or CD8+ T cells sorted from blood, taken in a trial of the OX40 agonist ivuxolimab. This chain uses TRBV30 with TRBJ1-2; D is uncertain. In DNA, the CDR3 is TGTGCCTGGAGTCCGACGGTAGCTGGTAGCTATGGCTACACCTTC. It is translated as CAWSPTVAGSYGYTF.